The TCR beta chain under discussion was sequenced for a study of blood T cells in healthy people across ages. Study conclusions and caveats: Unsorted PBMCs ruled out conclusive naive versus antigen-experienced comparison.

Turning to this clonotype: Its antigen remains unidentified.

The CDR3 runs to 16 residues. The germline V gene encodes CDR1 DFQATT and CDR2 SNEGSKA (reference sequence). Isolated per sample were at least 7 million PBMCs. Then a second PCR, running roughly 7 to 11 cycles, was carried out with a sample-barcoded 5' primer and a J-beta primer mix. Samples each returned at least 2.5 million CDR3-containing paired-end reads. TCRdb re-called the 5' RACE reads through MiXCR, storing one row per CDR3 protein. The sample holds 890,000 or so distinct CDR3 sequences, approximately 67% seen once. The rearrangement uses TRBV20-1 and TRBJ2-1; 8 bases match TRBD1. The J call is doubtful: the DNA matches TRBJ2-7 better. The material sequenced was blood. This clonotype was obtained from a young man in good health. As DNA, the CDR3 is TGCAGTGCTATTGACCTGGGACAGGACCATTACAATGAGCAGTACTTC. This sequence encodes CSAIDLGQDHYNEQYF.